The TCR beta chain under discussion was sequenced for a study of control samples from healthy donors and cancer patients. This table comes from immunoSEQ multiplex PCR, and its TCRdb copy is limited to in-frame clones, with some not included. The sample yields tens of thousands of clones, approximately 90% seen once. In this sample, this clone turned up once. The sequence derives from a woman aged 70-85 years in good health. Input material: blood.

The CDR3 loop reads CASSLGGGRQTTEAFF. CDR3 nucleotide sequence: TGTGCCAGCAGCTTAGGTGGGGGTCGACAGACCACTGAAGCTTTCTTT. The V and J genes are TRBV7-8 and TRBJ1-1; D is possibly TRBD1 (5 bases). This CDR3 is 16 amino acids long. CDR1 and CDR2 from the germline V gene are SGHVS and FQNEAQ. The V and J ends lost 1 base and 4 bases respectively, with 16 bases between them.